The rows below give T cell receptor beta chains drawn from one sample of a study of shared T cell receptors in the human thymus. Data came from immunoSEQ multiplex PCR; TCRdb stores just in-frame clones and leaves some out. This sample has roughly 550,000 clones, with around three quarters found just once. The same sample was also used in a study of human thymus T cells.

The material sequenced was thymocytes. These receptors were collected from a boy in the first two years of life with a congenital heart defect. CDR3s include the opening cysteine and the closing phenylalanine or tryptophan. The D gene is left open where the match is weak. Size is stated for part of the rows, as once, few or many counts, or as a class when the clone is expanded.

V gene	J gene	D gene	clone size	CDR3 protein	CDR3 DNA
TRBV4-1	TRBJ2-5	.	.	CASTYGETQYF	TGCGCCAGCACCTACGGGGAGACCCAGTACTTC
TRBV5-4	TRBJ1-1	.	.	CASSLESGGTEAFF	TGTGCCAGCAGCTTGGAGTCGGGGGGCACTGAAGCTTTCTTT
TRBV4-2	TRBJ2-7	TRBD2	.	CASSQEESSGTNYEQYF	TGTGCCAGCAGCCAAGAGGAGTCTAGCGGGACCAACTACGAGCAGTACTTC
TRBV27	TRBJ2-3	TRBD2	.	CASSPGLAGPDTQYF	TGTGCCAGCAGTCCCGGACTAGCTGGGCCAGATACGCAGTATTTT
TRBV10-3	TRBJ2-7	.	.	CAISGASKAYEQYF	TGTGCCATCAGTGGGGCGTCGAAGGCCTACGAGCAGTACTTC
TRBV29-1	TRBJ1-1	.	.	CSDVPGQIDEAFF	TGCAGCGACGTCCCGGGACAAATAGATGAAGCTTTCTTT
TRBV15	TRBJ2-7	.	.	CATSRVSSYEQYF	TGTGCCACCAGCAGAGTCAGCTCCTACGAGCAGTACTTC
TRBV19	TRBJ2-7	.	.	CASSARGLSSYEQYF	TGTGCCAGTAGCGCCAGGGGTCTCAGCTCCTACGAGCAGTACTTC
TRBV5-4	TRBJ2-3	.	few	CASRRHPTTDTQYF	TGTGCCAGCAGGAGGCATCCGACCACAGATACGCAGTATTTT
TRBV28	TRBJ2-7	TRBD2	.	CASSPLAGGLYEQYF	TGTGCCAGCAGCCCCCTAGCGGGAGGGCTCTACGAGCAGTACTTC
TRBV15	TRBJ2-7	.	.	CATSIMLTSAYEQYF	TGTGCCACCAGCATTATGCTCACTTCGGCCTACGAGCAGTACTTC
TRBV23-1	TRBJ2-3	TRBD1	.	CASSPLGTDLTDTQYF	TGCGCCAGCAGTCCCTTGGGGACAGACCTCACAGATACGCAGTATTTT
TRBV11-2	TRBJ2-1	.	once	CASSLGALRFF	TGTGCCAGCAGCTTAGGCGCCCTCCGGTTCTTC
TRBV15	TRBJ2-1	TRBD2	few	CATSRARTSSDEQFF	TGTGCCACCAGCAGAGCGAGGACTAGCTCCGATGAGCAGTTCTTC
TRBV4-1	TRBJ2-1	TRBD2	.	CASSQDQFSGRVGNEQFF	TGCGCCAGCAGCCAAGACCAGTTTAGCGGGAGGGTAGGGAATGAGCAGTTCTTC
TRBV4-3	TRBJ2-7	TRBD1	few	CASSPGTGGSYEQYF	TGCGCCAGCAGCCCCGGGACAGGGGGCTCCTACGAGCAGTACTTC
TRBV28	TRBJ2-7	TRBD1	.	CASRHRGVYEQYF	TGTGCCAGCCGCCACAGGGGAGTATACGAGCAGTACTTC
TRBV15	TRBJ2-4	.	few	CATSSPGEGAKNIQYF	TGTGCCACCAGCAGTCCGGGAGAAGGCGCCAAAAACATTCAGTACTTC
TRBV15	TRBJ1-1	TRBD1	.	CATSRGADRADTEAFF	TGTGCCACCAGCAGAGGGGCCGACAGGGCTGACACTGAAGCTTTCTTT
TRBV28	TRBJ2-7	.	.	CASSLESYEQYF	TGTGCCAGCAGTTTGGAGAGTTACGAGCAGTACTTC
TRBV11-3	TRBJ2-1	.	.	CASGGWGPYNEQFF	TGTGCCAGTGGAGGGTGGGGACCCTACAATGAGCAGTTCTTC
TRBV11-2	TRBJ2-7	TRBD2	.	CASSLAGLQYEQYF	TGTGCCAGCAGCTTAGCGGGACTACAATACGAGCAGTACTTC